The present T cell receptor (beta chain) was sequenced within a study of shared clonotypes between healthy human individuals. The CDR3 is 16 residues long. The V gene end was trimmed by 2 bases and the J gene end by 5 bases; junction bases not matched to a gene: 8. Germline lookup yields CDR1 MNHEY and CDR2 SVGAGI. The assay was immunoSEQ multiplex PCR, and TCRdb's table has in-frame clones only and misses some. The sample records about 870,000 clones, 80% to 95% being singletons. Naive CD8 cells lacked CD45RO, underwent positive selection for CCR7 and left out terminally differentiated effector memory CD45RA+ cells.

Sample: naive CD8+ T cells sorted from blood. The receptor was isolated from a man aged 30 to 45 in good health. The chain carries TRBV6-5 and TRBJ2-1; 8 bases map to TRBD2. The CDR3 sequence is CASSYGTSGLNNEQFF. The CDR3 region has the DNA TGTGCCAGCAGTTACGGAACTAGCGGACTTAACAATGAGCAGTTCTTC.